One and the same sample provided the 8 T cell receptor beta chains below, sequenced in a study of T cell repertoires in cytomegalovirus infection. TCRdb redid the calling of the reads with MiXCR, one entry per CDR3 protein. The repertoire holds more than 650,000 distinct CDR3 sequences, with 35% to 45% as singletons. The sequenced material came from PBMCs. The receptors come from a human donor in good health (CMV status not recorded). Some clones in this sample may be carry-over from other donors' samples.

This rearrangement joins TRBV20-1 to TRBJ2-3, with 13 nucleotides matching TRBD2. This CDR3 is 16 amino acids long. V lost 5 bases, J lost 4 bases, and 9 bases stayed unmatched. In germline, CDR1 is DFQATT, CDR2 SNEGSKA (reference sequence). This CDR3 is CSALPGLAGMADTQYF. The CDR3 DNA reads TGCAGTGCTCTCCCGGGACTAGCGGGAATGGCAGATACGCAGTATTTT.

The chain has TRBV15 and TRBJ1-4; D gene unclear. V lost 3 bases, J lost 7 bases, and 15 bases lay in between. The CDR3 contains 15 residues. Looked up from germline, CDR1 is LNHNV and CDR2 is YYDKDF (reference sequence). CDR3: CATSRGKGSGEKLFF. CDR3 bases: TGTGCCACCAGCAGGGGGAAGGGATCCGGTGAAAAACTGTTTTTT. The full variable domain, with the rest looked up from reference TRBV15 and TRBJ1-4, is DAMVIQNPRYQVTQFGKPVTLSCSQTLNHNVMYWYQQKSSQAPKLLFHYYDKDFNNEADTPDNFQSRRPNTSFCFLDIRSPGLGDTAMYLCATSRGKGSGEKLFFGSGTQLSVL.

In regard to this clonotype: The CDR3 end shows no conserved phenylalanine or tryptophan, and so a read error is likely. This chain connects TRBV24-1 to TRBJ2-5; D is unclear. Trimming removed 3 bases at V and 0 bases at J, with 10 bases between. Germline CDR1 KGHDR, CDR2 SFDVKD. The CDR3 has 15 amino acids. CDR3 sequence reads: CATSDPGKYQETQYL. The CDR3 coding sequence is TGTGCCACCAGTGATCCCGGAAAGTACCAAGAGACCCAGTACTTA.

V and J are TRBV10-3 and TRBJ2-1, with TRBD2 matching over 10 bases. V shed 4 bases, J shed 2 bases, and the junction held 2 bases outside the gene matches. The CDR3 runs to 15 residues. Germline values: CDR1 ENHRY, CDR2 SYGVKD. DNA for the CDR3: TGTGCCATCAGTGCTCTAGCGGGGGCCTACAATGAGCAGTTCTTC. This translates into CAISALAGAYNEQFF.

The V call is TRBV25-1, the J call TRBJ2-7, with 10 bases aligning to TRBD1. The germline CDR1 and CDR2 sequences are MGHDK and SYGVNS. V dropped 10 bases and J dropped 4; count of bases not matched to a gene: 7. The CDR3 totals 13 residues. CDR3 in DNA: TGTGCCACCCTCCGGGACAGGGGATACGAGCAGTACTTC. It encodes CATLRDRGYEQYF.

A few counts support this clonotype. The chain couples TRBV12-3 or TRBV12-4 to TRBJ1-1, with no clear D. The V and J ends lost 6 bases and 3 bases respectively, with 8 bases between them. There are 12 residues in the CDR3. Here the CDR3 reads CASRLEDTEAFF. In nucleotides, the CDR3 is TGTGCCAGCAGGCTAGAGGACACTGAAGCTTTCTTT.

This clonotype has just a few counts. V and J are TRBV29-1 and TRBJ2-7, with 7 bases identical to TRBD1. Germline CDR1 reads SQVTM; CDR2 reads ANQGSEA. CDR3 size: 11 residues. V shed 4 bases and J 3 bases; nucleotides not matched to a gene: 0. CDR3: CSVGTGYEQYF. Written as DNA, the CDR3 is TGCAGCGTTGGGACAGGCTACGAGCAGTACTTC.

V gene TRBV27 combines with J gene TRBJ2-2, with D possibly being TRBD2 (6 bases). The length of the CDR3 is 14 residues. Germline V lookup: CDR1 MNHEY, CDR2 SMNVEV (reference sequence). Trimming left V 6 bases short and J 7 bases short, with 15 bases between. This CDR3 is CASRTSGPGGELFF. CDR3 bases: TGTGCCAGCAGGACGAGCGGGCCGGGCGGGGAGCTGTTTTTT.